These 8 T cell receptor beta chains were all obtained from the same sample, sequenced in a study of blood T cell repertoires in COVID-19. Repertoires were generated with immunoSEQ multiplex PCR, while TCRdb's copy carries only in-frame clones and drops some. In the table there are a few hundred thousand clones, around nine tenths of which are singletons. The sample was peripheral blood. All receptors derive from a man in his forties who had recovered from COVID-19.

This clone showed up just once. The V and J genes are TRBV4-3 and TRBJ1-5, with a tentative D call TRBD1 (5 bases). The CDR3 consists of 17 residues. The ends were cut back, 0 bases at V and 6 bases at J, with 18 bases in the middle. CDR1 and CDR2 (germline): LGHNA, YSLEER. CDR3 DNA sequence: TGCGCCAGCAGCCAAGACGGGTGGAGGGGACGGGGTCAGCCCCAGCATTTT. Encoded protein: CASSQDGWRGRGQPQHF.

The chain has TRBV11-2 and TRBJ2-1; 7 bases align to TRBD1. The CDR3 covers 16 residues. Germline CDR1 is SGHAT and CDR2 is FQNNGV. The J segment lost 6 bases and the V segment lost 1 base, leaving 9 bases of the junction unmatched. DNA for the CDR3: TGTGCCAGCAGCTTAGTTGGACAGGCAAGGCCCAATGAGCAGTTCTTC. Protein sequence: CASSLVGQARPNEQFF.

This clone turned up a few times. CDR3 sequence (DNA): TGCAGCGTTACAGGGCTCACCGGGAACACTGAAGCTTTCTTT. Amino acid sequence: CSVTGLTGNTEAFF. This chain connects TRBV29-1 to TRBJ1-1, with a weak D call TRBD1 (6 bases). V dropped 5 bases and J dropped 1 base, with 14 bases sitting between them. This CDR3 has 14 residues. Germline CDR1 is SQVTM and CDR2 is ANQGSEA.

Only a few counts were recorded for this clone. The genes are TRBV20-1 and TRBJ1-1, with unresolved D. In germline, CDR1 is DFQATT, CDR2 SNEGSKA (reference sequence). The V and J ends lost 3 bases and 3 bases respectively, with 8 bases between them. There are 12 residues in the CDR3. CDR3 DNA: TGCAGTGCTAGTAGTTGGCACACTGAAGCTTTCTTT. Translation: CSASSWHTEAFF.

The chain has TRBV6-8 and TRBJ2-2; TRBD2 matches 13 bases. CDR1 is MNHGY, CDR2 SAAAGT, per germline. The CDR3 totals 15 residues. Trimming cost V 8 bases and J 2 bases; bases outside gene matches: 2. The CDR3 DNA follows: TGTGCCAGCTCGGGACTAGCGGGAAACACCGGGGAGCTGTTTTTT. Its translation: CASSGLAGNTGELFF.

This chain links TRBV5-1 with TRBJ2-7; a possible D gene is TRBD1 (6 bases). The CDR3 length is 14 residues. The germline CDR1 and CDR2 sequences are SGHRS and YFSETQ. Trimming cost V 0 bases and J 1 base, with 8 bases left between them. As DNA, the CDR3 is TGCGCCAGCAGCTTGGTTAGGGGGTCCTACGAGCAGTACTTC. Its translation is CASSLVRGSYEQYF.

This chain links TRBV28 with TRBJ2-1; the D gene is possibly TRBD1 (6 bases). Trimming shortened V by 2 bases and J by 7 bases, and 18 bases separated the two germline ends. This CDR3 contains 16 residues. CDR1 and CDR2 (germline): MDHEN, SYDVKM. CDR3 loop: CASSLIGSGAKNEQFF. The CDR3, as DNA: TGTGCCAGCAGTTTAATCGGGTCAGGGGCAAAAAATGAGCAGTTCTTC.

The V call is TRBV6-5, the J call TRBJ1-2; no clear D gene. This CDR3 is built from 13 residues. V was shortened by 10 bases and J by 2 bases, with 14 bases between the two germline ends. Germline CDR1 MNHEY, CDR2 SVGAGI. The CDR3 loop reads CATTLRRNYGYTF. For the CDR3, the DNA is TGTGCCACCACCTTGCGGAGAAACTATGGCTACACCTTC.